The 4 T cell receptor beta chains below were found in one sample sequenced in a study of sequential checkpoint blockade in melanoma. TCRdb keeps only in-frame clones here, not all; method: immunoSEQ multiplex PCR. The sample has 20,000 or so clones; about four fifths are singletons. The sample's treatment: randomized to nivolumab then ipilimumab (arm A) or the reverse (arm B). The material sequenced was CD8+ T cells sorted from blood (inferred from file names), taken from a patient given nivolumab and ipilimumab in sequence. The source of these receptors is a human donor with melanoma.

V gene TRBV5-5 combines with J gene TRBJ2-2; 11 bases fit TRBD1. The CDR3 runs 16 residues. Germline values: CDR1 SGHKS, CDR2 YYEKEE (reference sequence). V lost 4 bases, J lost 4 bases, and 6 bases stayed unmatched. CDR3 in amino acids: CASSKGQGGGTGELFF. The CDR3 region has the DNA TGTGCCAGCAGCAAGGGACAGGGGGGCGGCACCGGGGAGCTGTTTTTT.

The CDR3 region is CASSGTGGLSQHF. As DNA, the CDR3 is TGTGCCAGTAGTGGGACAGGGGGTTTGTCCCAGCATTTT. The rearrangement uses TRBV19 and TRBJ1-5, with 11 bases identical to TRBD1. Germline loops: CDR1 LNHDA, CDR2 SQIVND (reference sequence). There are 13 residues in the CDR3. The junction had 5 bases not matched to a gene; V was cut back by 5 bases and J by 11 bases.

The chain links TRBV1 to TRBJ2-6; TRBD2, the D gene given by the table, was not confirmed from the DNA. TRBV1 is marked as a pseudogene. CDR3 length equals 14 residues. In DNA, the CDR3 is TGCACCAGCAGCCTCCTCTCTGGGGCCAACGTCCTGACTTTC. It translates to CTSSLLSGANVLTF.

The J gene is TRBJ1-2, the V gene TRBV7-9; the match to TRBD1 covers 9 bases. The CDR3 is 15 residues long. Per germline, CDR1 SEHNR and CDR2 FQNEAQ (reference sequence). Losses at the gene ends were 3 bases for V and 8 bases for J; bases not matched to a gene: 10. The CDR3 sequence: CASSLGTGLGEGYTF. DNA for the CDR3: TGTGCCAGCAGCTTGGGGACAGGGCTAGGGGAAGGCTACACCTTC. Based on the CDR3 plus reference TRBV7-9 and TRBJ1-2, the full variable domain is DTGVSQNPRHKITKRGQNVTFRCDPISEHNRLYWYRQTLGQGPEFLTYFQNEAQLEKSRLLSDRFSAERPKGSFSTLEIQRTEQGDSAMYLCASSLGTGLGEGYTFGSGTRLTVV.